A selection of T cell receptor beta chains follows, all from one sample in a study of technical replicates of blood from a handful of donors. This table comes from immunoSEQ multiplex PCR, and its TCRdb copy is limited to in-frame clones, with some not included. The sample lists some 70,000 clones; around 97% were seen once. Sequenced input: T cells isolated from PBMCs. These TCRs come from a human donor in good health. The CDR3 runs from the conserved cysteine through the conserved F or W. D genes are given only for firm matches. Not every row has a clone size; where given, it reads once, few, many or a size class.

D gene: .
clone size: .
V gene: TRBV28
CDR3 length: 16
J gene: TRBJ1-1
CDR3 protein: CASSFLLGQKNTEAFF
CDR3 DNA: TGTGCCAGCAGTTTTTTATTAGGACAGAAGAACACTGAAGCTTTCTTT

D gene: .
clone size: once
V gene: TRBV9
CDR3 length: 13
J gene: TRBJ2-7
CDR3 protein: CASSVSGYYEQYF
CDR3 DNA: TGTGCCAGCAGCGTCAGCGGCTACTACGAGCAGTACTTC

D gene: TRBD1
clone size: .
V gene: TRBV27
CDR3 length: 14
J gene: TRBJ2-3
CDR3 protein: CASLRQGNTDTQYF
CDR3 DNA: TGTGCCAGCTTAAGACAGGGTAACACAGATACGCAGTATTTT

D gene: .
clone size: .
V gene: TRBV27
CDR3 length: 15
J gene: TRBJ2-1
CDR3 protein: CASSPSVPRANEQFF
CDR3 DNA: TGTGCCAGCAGTCCTAGCGTCCCGAGGGCCAATGAGCAGTTCTTC

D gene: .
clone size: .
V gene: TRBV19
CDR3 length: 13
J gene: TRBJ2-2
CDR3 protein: CASSLLGSRELFF
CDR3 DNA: TGTGCCAGTAGTCTCCTGGGCAGTCGGGAGCTGTTTTTT

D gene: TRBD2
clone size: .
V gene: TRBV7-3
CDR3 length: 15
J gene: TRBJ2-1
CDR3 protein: CASSYGTSGRVEQFF
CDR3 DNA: TGTGCCAGCAGCTACGGGACTAGCGGGAGGGTTGAGCAGTTCTTC

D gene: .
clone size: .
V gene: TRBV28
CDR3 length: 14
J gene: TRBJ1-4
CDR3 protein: CASSFPGLNEKLFF
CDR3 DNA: TGTGCCAGCAGTTTCCCGGGTTTAAATGAAAAACTGTTTTTT

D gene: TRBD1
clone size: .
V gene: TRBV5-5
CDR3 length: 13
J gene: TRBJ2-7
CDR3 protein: CASSNFGTDEQYF
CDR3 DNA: TGTGCCAGCAGCAACTTTGGGACAGACGAGCAGTACTTC

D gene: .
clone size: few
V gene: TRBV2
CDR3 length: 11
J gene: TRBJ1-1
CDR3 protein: CASSEGPEAFF
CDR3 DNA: TGTGCCAGCAGTGAGGGGCCTGAAGCTTTCTTT

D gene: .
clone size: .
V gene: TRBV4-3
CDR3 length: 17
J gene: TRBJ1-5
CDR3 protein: CASSQGLPAYSNQPQHF
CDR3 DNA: TGCGCCAGCAGCCAAGGACTCCCGGCTTATAGCAATCAGCCCCAGCATTTT

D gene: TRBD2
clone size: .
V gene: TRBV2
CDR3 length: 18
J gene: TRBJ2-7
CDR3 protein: CASSEGLAGILVSYEQYF
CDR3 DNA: TGTGCCAGCAGTGAGGGGCTAGCGGGAATCCTTGTCTCCTACGAGCAGTACTTC

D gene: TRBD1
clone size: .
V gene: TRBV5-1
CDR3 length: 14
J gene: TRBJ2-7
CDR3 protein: CASSRTGGWDEQYF
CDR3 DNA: TGCGCCAGCAGCCGAACAGGGGGCTGGGACGAGCAGTACTTC

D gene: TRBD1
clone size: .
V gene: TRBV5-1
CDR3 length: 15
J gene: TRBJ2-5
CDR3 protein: CASSFRTGGRETQYF
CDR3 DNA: TGCGCCAGCAGCTTTCGGACAGGGGGCCGGGAGACCCAGTACTTC

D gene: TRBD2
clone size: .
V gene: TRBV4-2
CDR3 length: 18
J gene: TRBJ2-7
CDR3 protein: CASSQEVGELAGFYEQYF
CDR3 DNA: TGTGCCAGCAGCCAAGAAGTCGGGGAACTAGCGGGCTTCTACGAGCAGTACTTC

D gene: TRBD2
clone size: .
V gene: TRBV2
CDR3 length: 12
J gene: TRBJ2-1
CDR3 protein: CASFGTSGEQFF
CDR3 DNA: TGTGCCAGCTTCGGGACTAGTGGTGAGCAGTTCTTC

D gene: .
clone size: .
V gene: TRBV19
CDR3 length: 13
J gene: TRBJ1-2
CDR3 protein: CASSPRADYGYTF
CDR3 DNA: TGTGCCAGTAGTCCCCGCGCGGACTATGGCTACACCTTC

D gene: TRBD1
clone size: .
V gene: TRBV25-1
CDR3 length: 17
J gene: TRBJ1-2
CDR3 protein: CASSEPGGGQGTYGYTF
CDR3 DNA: TGTGCCAGCAGTGAACCGGGTGGGGGACAGGGGACCTATGGCTACACCTTC

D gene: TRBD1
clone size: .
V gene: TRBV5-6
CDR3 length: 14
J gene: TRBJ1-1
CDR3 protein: CASSLDRGEAEAFF
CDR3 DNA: TGTGCCAGCAGCTTGGACAGGGGAGAAGCTGAAGCTTTCTTT

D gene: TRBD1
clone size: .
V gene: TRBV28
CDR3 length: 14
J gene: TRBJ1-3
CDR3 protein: CASNPGGYGNTIYF
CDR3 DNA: TGTGCCAGCAACCCAGGGGGCTATGGAAACACCATATATTTT

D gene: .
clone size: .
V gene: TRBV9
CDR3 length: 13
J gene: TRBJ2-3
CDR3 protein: CASSVGLTDTQYF
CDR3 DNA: TGTGCCAGCAGCGTAGGTCTCACAGATACGCAGTATTTT

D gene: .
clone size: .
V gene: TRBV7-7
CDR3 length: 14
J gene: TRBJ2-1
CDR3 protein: CASSLSGSYNEQFF
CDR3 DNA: TGTGCTAGCAGCCTTAGCGGCTCCTACAATGAGCAGTTCTTC